This T cell receptor (beta chain) was documented in a study of technical replicates of blood from several donors. Germline lookup yields CDR1 ENHRY and CDR2 SYGVKD. This CDR3 comprises 16 residues. V dropped 6 bases and J dropped 1; count of bases not matched to a gene: 5. Clones were read by immunoSEQ multiplex PCR, and TCRdb kept only the in-frame ones, dropping some. The repertoire includes some 14,000 clones, around four fifths of them detected once, and about 12% sits in the top ten. The sequence was collected from a human donor in good health. The rearrangement links TRBV10-3 to TRBJ2-1, with 11 positions matching TRBD2. Source material: PBMCs. In nucleotides, the CDR3 is TGTGCCATCAGGGGGACTAGCGGCTTTTCCTACAATGAGCAGTTCTTC. Amino acid sequence: CAIRGTSGFSYNEQFF.